This note documents a single TCR beta chain sequence. These data originate in a study of T cells in Graves' hyperthyroidism and ophthalmopathy. Amplified regions were TCR beta CDR3 sequences from RNA transcripts. A set of HTBI primers served as the primers for a first-round RT-PCR of the TCR CDR3. TCRdb fed the multiplex PCR reads into MiXCR, producing one record per CDR3 protein. The top ten clones hold 10% of a sample with some 760,000 distinct CDR3 sequences, about 14% of them seen once. V shed 6 bases and J 5 bases; nucleotides not matched to a gene: 6. The CDR3 is 14 residues long. Germline lookup yields CDR1 MNHNS and CDR2 SASEGT.

The sample was blood. The TCR sequence derives from a young woman with Graves' hyperthyroidism. The genes are TRBV6-1 and TRBJ2-5; TRBD2 agrees at 10 bases. The CDR3 region is CASSLKREGETQYF. The CDR3 DNA sequence: TGTGCCAGCAGCCTAAAGCGGGAGGGGGAGACCCAGTACTTC.